This T cell receptor (beta chain) came from a study of cytomegalovirus exposure and HLA in healthy donors (TCRdb year 2017). Looking at the study overall: In an earlier analysis of some 610 of the donors, 250 to 300 Gb of sequence data and some 100 million unique TCR beta sequences from about 179 million T cells were reported. About 330 gigabases of sequencing data and tens of millions of unique TCR sequences made up an early release that covered approximately 700 HLA-typed donors. Among the roughly 430 genotyped donors, 81% belonged to the genetic ancestry cluster associated with self-reported Caucasian donors. The aim of the study was to test whether cataloging public T cell receptors could identify signatures of past pathogen exposure. The study used immunosequencing to profile the T cell repertoires of approximately 630 subjects and linked those repertoires to cytomegalovirus serostatus. In addition to the first cohort of hundreds of subjects, a separate validation cohort of 120 different subjects was used. The study combined high-throughput TCR immunosequencing, statistical association of individual TCRs with disease status, and machine learning to predict cytomegalovirus infection status. A later analysis re-analyzed previously published TCR beta repertoires from several hundred donors and added high-resolution HLA genotyping to study TCR occurrence patterns. Rather than drawing on any new phenotypic data, the later analysis identified candidate immune exposures from TCR beta sequences and the way those sequences occurred across donors. To decide whether each TCR beta V gene segment behaved as functional or pseudogenic, an earlier analysis of fewer than 750 of the donors relied on high-throughput TCR beta sequencing. Donor age, sex, ethnicity and CMV serostatus were compiled alongside the repertoire data. In a later genetic analysis, genome-wide SNP genotypes for about three fifths of the 666 donors were used, and that subset was treated as a discovery cohort. All discovery cohort repertoires had been generated using a single sequencing platform. Class I and class II HLA loci were covered by the typing at four-digit resolution. The number of typed donors differed by locus: roughly 620-630 for A, B, C, DRB1 and DQB1; approximately 520 for DQA1; 606 for DPA1; and some 430 for DPB1. Because of strong linkage in the cohort, 5 or 6 DR-DQ haplotypes were treated as single units for association and clustering. Across some 400 genotyped donors of the cohort, an average of roughly 250,000 unique TCR beta nucleotide sequences per donor were sequenced, and roughly a sixth of those sequences were non-productive. Broad study findings and their caveats: Because counts were too low, about 15 rarely observed V segments, including chromosome 9 orphons, were left out of the earlier analysis of a few hundred of the donors. In a later analysis, several top co-occurrence clusters were reported to appear linked to parvovirus B19, influenza, CMV and Epstein-Barr virus. HLA typing was unavailable for some donors at each locus, so association tests used only the typed subset. When HLA alleles, especially DR and DQ, strongly co-occurred, TCR associations were difficult to assign to individual alleles. A further reported finding was that TCR beta sequences accurately predicted the HLA-A and HLA-B alleles for most subjects in the first cohort. A later analysis found that HLA-associated TCR beta chains were more clonally expanded and had lower generation probabilities than equally common non-associated chains. Most TCR sequences were seen in very few donors, while some public TCRs were found in many individuals. Specific HLA alleles were associated with 18,000 or so TCR beta sequences at a false discovery rate of 0.05 in a later analysis. An earlier analysis of approximately 570 of the donors showed that most TCR beta V segments appeared in productive rearrangements either about 87% or about 30% of the time, which broadly matched IMGT annotations. A cluster of highly shared sequence variants was judged likely to represent a technical artifact of the sequencing pipeline. The classifier was reported to diagnose cytomegalovirus status with high specificity and sensitivity in both the original cohort and the validation cohort. The study gave a list of over 150 TCR beta chains associated with cytomegalovirus. The authors suggested that the approach could potentially be extended to other disease states and immunological phenotypes. In a later analysis, the rate of TCR association differed among HLA loci, with DRB1 alleles having the most associated TCRs and HLA-C alleles having the fewest. In this cohort, only TCR beta chains were sequenced, and detectable features were limited by the absence of alpha or paired-chain data. The 87-base-pair reads could not distinguish some IMGT-functional V segments, including TRBV6-2 and TRBV6-3, so those segments were excluded. The presence/absence analyses assumed that sequencing depth was roughly uniform across donors, and that assumption may not be true. Compared with the approximately 720-donor mean, donors in an Asian-associated ancestry cluster had fewer N-insertions in productive TCRs, according to a later genetic analysis. A later genetic analysis associated a missense DCLRE1C variant with V-gene and J-gene trimming of TCR beta chains, and an independent cohort replicated the association. Three of the identified cytomegalovirus-associated TCR beta chains were confirmed in vitro to be specific for cytomegalovirus antigens. Linkage disequilibrium might explain the correlated functional status among segregating V segments, but an unknown experimental factor could not be excluded. A later analysis found that most CMV-associated TCR beta chains appeared HLA-restricted, with HLA associations seemingly driven largely by CMV exposure. The only immune exposure information available for the cohort was CMV serostatus.

V ends up 0 bases short and J 9 bases short, with an unmatched junction base count of 9. CDR1 and CDR2 are drawn from the germline V gene: SGHTS, YDEGEE. The CDR3 numbers 17 residues from cysteine through phenylalanine. The DNA shown is the 51-base CDR3, in frame from base 1. This clone was detected a few times. The antigen it recognizes is unknown. Base qualities are missing; no much larger clone stands one base away. The method behind the library was the immunoSEQ multiplex PCR assay. The multiplex PCR relied on a mix of 60 forward primers for TCR Vbeta segments and 13 reverse primers for TCR Jbeta segments. The CDR3 region of rearranged TCR beta genes was amplified from genomic DNA by a multiplex PCR assay. Amplified TCR beta libraries were sequenced as 87-base-pair reads on the Illumina HiSeq System. Per the authors' processing: A later analysis tallied approximately 87 million unique TCR beta chains across the 700 or so repertoires, and about 12 million of those chains were shared by two or more donors. To remove PCR and sequencing errors, raw reads were error-corrected and collapsed into unique sequences using a nearest-neighbor algorithm that merged closely related sequences. V, D and J gene segments were assigned by aligning CDR3 sequences to IMGT reference sequences. For a sequence to be retained, at least a six-nucleotide match to both a V gene segment and a J gene segment was required. A rearrangement counted as productive if the CDR3 had no stop codons and remained in frame with V and J, and every other rearrangement counted as non-productive. CDR3 was defined according to IMGT convention as the region running from the second conserved V-encoded cysteine to the conserved J-encoded phenylalanine. The earlier analysis of about 610 of the donors excluded any sequence lacking an unambiguous match to a single V gene segment. An earlier analysis of a few hundred of the donors called V segments functional above 56.7% productive rearrangements and segregating when the between-donor standard deviation exceeded 5%. A statistical classification framework was built to diagnose cytomegalovirus status from the catalog of TCR beta chain sequences. A later analysis assigned V and J genes by comparing TCR nucleotide sequences with IMGT/GENE-DB human TR gene sequences. The TCRdist pipeline was used in a later analysis to assign CDR3 sequences and most-parsimonious VDJ recombination scenarios. A later analysis defined each TCR beta chain by its CDR3 amino acid sequence plus V-gene family, and excluded reads lacking a unique V-gene family. To address suspected cross-contamination and a sequencing artifact, a later analysis removed several hundred highly shared, low-generation-probability nucleotide sequences. A later analysis calculated a clonal expansion index for each public chain from normalized within-repertoire ranks of inferred template counts. A later analysis computed generation probabilities with a VDJ recombination model fitted to out-of-frame rearrangements, and checked the results against IGoR. Hypergeometric tests were used in a later analysis to score TCR-TCR, TCR-HLA and TCR-CMV co-occurrence, with a repertoire-size bias correction applied to the TCR pairs. A later analysis estimated false discovery rates by permuting HLA or CMV assignments 20 times. In a later analysis, co-occurring TCRs were grouped using DBSCAN, and TCRdist sequence similarity was added for clustering within HLA-allele-positive subsets. Repertoires with fewer than 30,000 or more than 120,000 public chains, plus five repertoires with anomalous nucleotide sharing, were excluded from co-occurrence clustering. TCRdb carries this immuneACCESS record with in-frame sequences only. Its versions omit some clonotypes, under half of them owing to an unresolved V gene in the studies checked, with the rest unexplained. That table furnishes V, J and clone size, whereas the DNA furnished D and trimming. The sample table holds 130,000 or so clones, of which roughly three quarters were seen once. The top ten clones comprise 0.94% of the sample.

The cohort comprised 670 or so healthy bone marrow donors. At the time of sampling, all cohort members were nominally healthy, though unrecorded immune exposures were likely present. The donor tested CMV seronegative and was one of the 352 seronegative cohort members. Every donor gave a peripheral blood sample, and the peripheral blood mononuclear cells from that sample were used for TCR beta sequencing. The Qiagen DNeasy Blood Extraction Kit was used to extract genomic DNA from the blood cell samples. This TCR was recovered from a woman aged 55-70 years in good health and CMV-seronegative. The source material was PBMCs. The chain joins TRBV5-8 to TRBJ1-6, with 10 middle bases fitting TRBD1. The CDR3 protein sequence reads: CASSLVYGTGVASPLHF. The nucleotide sequence reads TGTGCCAGCAGCTTGGTATATGGGACAGGGGTTGCTTCACCCCTCCACTTT. With all but the CDR3 taken from the reference TRBV5-8 and TRBJ1-6 genes, the full variable domain is: EAGVTQSPTHLIKTRGQQATLRCSPISGHTSVYWYQQALGLGLQFLLWYDEGEERNRGNFPPRFSGRQFPNYSSELNVNALELEDSALYLCASSLVYGTGVASPLHFGNGTRLTVT.